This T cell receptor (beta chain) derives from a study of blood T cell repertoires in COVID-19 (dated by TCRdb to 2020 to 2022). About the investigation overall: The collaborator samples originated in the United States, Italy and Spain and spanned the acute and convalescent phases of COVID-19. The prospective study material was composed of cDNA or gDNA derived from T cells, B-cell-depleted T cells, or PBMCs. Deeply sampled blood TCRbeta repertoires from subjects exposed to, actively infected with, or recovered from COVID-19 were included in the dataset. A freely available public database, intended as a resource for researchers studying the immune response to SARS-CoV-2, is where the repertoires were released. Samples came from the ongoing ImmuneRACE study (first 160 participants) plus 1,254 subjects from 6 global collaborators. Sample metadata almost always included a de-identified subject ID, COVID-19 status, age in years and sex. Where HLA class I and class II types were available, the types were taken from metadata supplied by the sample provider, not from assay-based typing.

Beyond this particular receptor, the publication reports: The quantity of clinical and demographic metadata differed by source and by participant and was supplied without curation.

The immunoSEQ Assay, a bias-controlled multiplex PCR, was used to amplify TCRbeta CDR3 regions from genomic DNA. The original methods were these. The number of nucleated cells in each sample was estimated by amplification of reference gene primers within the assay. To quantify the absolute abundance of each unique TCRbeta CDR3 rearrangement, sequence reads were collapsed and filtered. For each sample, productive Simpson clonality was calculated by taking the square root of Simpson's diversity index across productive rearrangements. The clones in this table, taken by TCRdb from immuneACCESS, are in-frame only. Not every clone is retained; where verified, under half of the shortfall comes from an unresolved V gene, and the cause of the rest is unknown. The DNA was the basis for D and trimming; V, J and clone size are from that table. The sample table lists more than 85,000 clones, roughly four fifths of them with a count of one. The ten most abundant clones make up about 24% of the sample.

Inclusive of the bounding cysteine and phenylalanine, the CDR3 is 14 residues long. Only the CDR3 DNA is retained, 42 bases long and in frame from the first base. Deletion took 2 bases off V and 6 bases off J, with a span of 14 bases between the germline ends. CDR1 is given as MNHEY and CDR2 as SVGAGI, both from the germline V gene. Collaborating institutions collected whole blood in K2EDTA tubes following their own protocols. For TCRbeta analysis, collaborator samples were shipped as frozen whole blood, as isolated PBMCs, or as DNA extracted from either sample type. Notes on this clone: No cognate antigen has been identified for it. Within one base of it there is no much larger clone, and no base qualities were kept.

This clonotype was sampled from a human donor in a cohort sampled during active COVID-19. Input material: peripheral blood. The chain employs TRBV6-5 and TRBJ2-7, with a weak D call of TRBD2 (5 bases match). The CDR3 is CASSYVSVGSEQYF. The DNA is TGTGCCAGCAGTTACGTTAGCGTTGGCTCCGAGCAGTACTTC.